Listed here are 6 T cell receptor beta chains from one sample, sequenced in a study of blood T cell repertoires in COVID-19. TCRdb's table, derived via immunoSEQ multiplex PCR, lists solely in-frame clones and lacks some. The table records some 200,000 clones, 85% to 90% of them present only once. The specimen sequenced was peripheral blood. These receptors were collected from a woman in her late teens or twenties who had recovered from COVID-19.

The V call is TRBV9, the J call TRBJ2-1; 9 nucleotides line up with TRBD1. From germline, CDR1 is SGDLS and CDR2 YYNGEE. This CDR3 has 14 residues. V gave up 6 bases and J gave up 5 bases; unmatched junction bases: 6. Written as DNA, the CDR3 is TGTGCCAGCACCCGCTGGACAGGGGACAATGAGCAGTTCTTC. It is translated as CASTRWTGDNEQFF.

This chain uses TRBV3-1 (or the pseudogene TRBV3-2) with TRBJ2-5; a possible D gene is TRBD1 (6 bases). The CDR3 totals 15 residues. Germline loops: CDR1 LGHDT, CDR2 YNNKEL (reference sequence). The ends were cut back, 3 bases at V and 3 bases at J, with 14 bases in the middle. This chain's CDR3 is CASSHTGTNKETQYF. CDR3 nucleotides: TGTGCCAGCAGCCACACCGGGACAAATAAAGAGACCCAGTACTTC.

The CDR3 here is CASSLNRLNEKLFF. CDR3 nucleotides: TGTGCCAGCAGCTTAAACAGGCTAAATGAAAAACTGTTTTTT. V is TRBV7-9 and J is TRBJ1-4; a possible D gene is TRBD1 (5 bases). V lost 2 bases to trimming and J lost 5 bases, with 9 bases between them. In germline, CDR1 is SEHNR, CDR2 FQNEAQ (reference sequence). The length of the CDR3 is 14 residues.

The chain combines TRBV19 with TRBJ1-1; TRBD1 matches at 9 bases. This CDR3 contains 17 residues. Germline V gives CDR1 LNHDA, CDR2 SQIVND (reference sequence). With 6 bases clipped from V and 0 bases from J, the junction kept 11 bases outside the gene matches. The CDR3 is CASSGQGMGLMNTEAFF. In DNA form, the CDR3 reads TGTGCCAGTAGCGGACAGGGGATGGGCTTGATGAACACTGAAGCTTTCTTT.

This chain connects TRBV9 to TRBJ1-2; a possible D gene is TRBD1 (6 bases). CDR1 and CDR2 from the germline V gene are SGDLS and YYNGEE. This CDR3 contains 15 residues. The ends were cut back, 0 bases at V and 3 bases at J, with 12 bases in the middle. Written as DNA, the CDR3 is TGTGCCAGCAGCGTAGGCGGACAGCTACACTATGGCTACACCTTC. The encoded protein is CASSVGGQLHYGYTF.

The CDR3, as DNA: TGTGCCAGCAGCCATTACTCCTACAATGAGCAGTTCTTC. Translating gives CASSHYSYNEQFF. This rearrangement joins TRBV3-1 (or the pseudogene TRBV3-2) to TRBJ2-1, with no clear D. Trimming took 3 bases from V and 0 from J, leaving 3 bases between them. This CDR3 contains 13 residues. Germline CDR1 and CDR2: LGHDT and YNNKEL (reference sequence).